This paragraph reports one TCR beta chain. Its target is not known. Sequencing used immunoSEQ multiplex PCR; TCRdb keeps in-frame clones, though not all of them. In the table there are around 52,000 clones, around 88% of which are singletons. This specimen comes from a study of T cell responses to AZD1222 COVID-19 vaccine. Points from the study as a whole: Donors were chiefly white British, with a greater number of females, and clonal diversity was perhaps underestimated. Without day 14 samples, only post-peak T cell repertoires were studied. Baseline serostatus was positive in only a handful of AZD1222 recipients.

V gave up 3 bases and J gave up 5 bases; unmatched junction bases: 9. CDR3 size: 17 residues. From germline, CDR1 is SGHTA and CDR2 FQGTGA. The gene calls are TRBV7-3 and TRBJ2-2, with 10 bases aligning to TRBD2. This TCR was recovered from an adult in good health. The sequenced sample was peripheral blood, obtained on day 0 of AZD1222 vaccination. CDR3 nucleotides: TGTGCCAGCAGCTTCCTAGCGGGAGTGGGAGAGACCGGGGAGCTGTTTTTT. Protein sequence: CASSFLAGVGETGELFF.